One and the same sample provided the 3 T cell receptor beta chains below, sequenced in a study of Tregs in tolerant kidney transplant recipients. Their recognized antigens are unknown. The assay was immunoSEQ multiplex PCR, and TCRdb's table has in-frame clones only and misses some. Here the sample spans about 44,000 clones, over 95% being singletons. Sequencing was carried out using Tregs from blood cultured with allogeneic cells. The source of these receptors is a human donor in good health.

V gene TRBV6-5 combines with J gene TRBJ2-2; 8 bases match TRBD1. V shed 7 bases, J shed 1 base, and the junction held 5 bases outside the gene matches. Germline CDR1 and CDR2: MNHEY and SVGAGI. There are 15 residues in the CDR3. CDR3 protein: CASTFDRGNTGELFF. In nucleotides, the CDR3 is TGTGCCAGCACCTTCGACAGGGGGAACACCGGGGAGCTGTTTTTT.

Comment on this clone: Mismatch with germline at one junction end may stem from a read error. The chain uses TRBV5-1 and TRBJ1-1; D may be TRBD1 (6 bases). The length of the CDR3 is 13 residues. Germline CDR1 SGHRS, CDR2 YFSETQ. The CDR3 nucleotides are TGCGCCAGCACCTTGACAGGGAACACTGAAGCTTTCTTT. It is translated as CASTLTGNTEAFF.

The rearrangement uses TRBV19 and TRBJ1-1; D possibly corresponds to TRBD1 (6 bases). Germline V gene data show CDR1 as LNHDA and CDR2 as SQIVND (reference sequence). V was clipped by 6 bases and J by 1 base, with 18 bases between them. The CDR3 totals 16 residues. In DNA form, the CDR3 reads TGTGCCAGTAGAGGCAGGGGTCTACTAGAGAACACTGAAGCTTTCTTT. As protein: CASRGRGLLENTEAFF.